This T cell receptor beta chain derives from a study of blood T cell repertoires in COVID-19. The CDR3 runs to 14 residues. V lost 4 bases to trimming and J lost 3 bases; unmatched junction nucleotides: 2. Germline V gene sequence: CDR1 SGDLS, CDR2 YYNGEE. Sequenced by immunoSEQ multiplex PCR; TCRdb stores in-frame clones only, minus some. The sample yields roughly 120,000 clones, around 83% seen once. This chain uses TRBV9 with TRBJ2-7; 12 bases line up with TRBD1. The TCR was taken from a woman aged 80 or over with COVID-19, enrolled during active disease. The sample consisted of peripheral blood. The CDR3 loop is CASSRDRGHYEQYF. The CDR3 DNA is TGTGCCAGCAGCCGGGACAGGGGGCACTACGAGCAGTACTTC.